Sequencing of this T cell receptor beta chain was carried out in a study of T-cell reconstitution after alpha-beta-depleted transplantation in children. Points from the study as a whole: Several hundred expanded graft clones reportedly gave rise to the alpha-beta T cells present about two months after transplant.

The CDR3 extends over 13 amino acids. The V end was cut by 4 bases, the J end by 8 bases, with 14 bases between. Unique molecular identifiers were incorporated during preparation of the TCRbeta library. MiXCR, applied by TCRdb to the PCR reads, yields one record per CDR3 protein. The table records 200,000 to 300,000 distinct CDR3 sequences, about 26% of them present only once. As for this clonotype: Its specificity is unknown.

This TCR derives from a girl aged 2 to 9 with Fanconi anemia, due to receive a stem cell transplant. The chain employs TRBV12-3 or TRBV12-4 and TRBJ1-2, with D perhaps matching TRBD1 (5 bases). Sequences were derived from PBMCs, sampled before TCRalphabeta/CD19-depleted stem cell transplant. The CDR3 reads CASSYTGLGGYTF. The CDR3 nucleotides read TGTGCCAGCAGTTATACGGGACTTGGGGGCTACACCTTC.